This TCR beta chain was identified in a study of CD8 T cells in ankylosing spondylitis. Study-level results: Some motif variants were previously reported in reactive arthritis synovial fluid and blood. According to the report, clones linked to the disease were significantly enriched in matched synovial fluid samples taken from ankylosing spondylitis patients. The study identified a TCR beta motif of about eight highly homologous variants that appeared characteristic of ankylosing spondylitis blood.

Notes on this clonotype: What it binds is not known.

The TCR beta libraries were generated through quantitative 5'-RACE incorporating molecular barcodes. Using its own MiXCR run on the 5' RACE reads, TCRdb lists one record per CDR3 protein. Among approximately 100,000 distinct CDR3 sequences, around 24% were seen once, and the ten largest hold about 12%. This CDR3 is 15 amino acids long. V was cut by 0 bases and J by 7 bases, with 14 bases left in between. Source material: synovial fluid, either unsorted or a sorted T cell fraction (not recorded which). V gene TRBV12-3 or TRBV12-4 combines with J gene TRBJ2-3, with D possibly being TRBD1 or TRBD2 (5 bases each). This TCR came from a male donor with ankylosing spondylitis. This CDR3 reads CASSLAGRASNTQYF. In nucleotides, the CDR3 is TGTGCCAGCAGTTTAGCGGGACGGGCTTCGAATACGCAGTATTTT.